This T cell receptor beta chain was captured by sequencing in a study of blood T cells in healthy people across ages. Isolation per sample recovered at least 6.5 million PBMCs. Findings and caveats of the study: Donor CMV status was unknown, possibly confounding expanded clonotype changes.

A second 7 to 11 cycle PCR used barcoded and J-beta primers. A 12-random-nucleotide template-switch adaptor tagged each cDNA molecule. A single record per CDR3 protein comes from TCRdb applying MiXCR to the 5' RACE reads. In the table there are some 1,800,000 distinct CDR3 sequences, about two fifths of which are singletons. The junction had 8 bases not matched to a gene; V was cut back by 5 bases and J by 3 bases. This CDR3 has 15 residues. The V gene's germline CDR1 is MNHEY and CDR2 SVGAGI. This clonotype was picked up many times. No antigen is known for it. This TCR was sampled from a human donor in good health. The chain recombines TRBV6-5 with TRBJ1-2, with 8 bases identical to TRBD1. Sequenced sample: blood. The CDR3 sequence: CASSPTGQGDYGYTF. The CDR3 DNA reads TGTGCCAGCAGTCCAACCGGACAGGGTGACTATGGCTACACCTTC.